This T cell receptor beta chain was obtained from a study of T cells after yellow fever vaccination. Study background: The authors prepared low-cell-number fractions using SMART-Seq v4 Ultra Low Input. Study observations and caveats: The secondary T-cell response peaked on day 5, not day 15, but was weaker.

TCRdb analysed the 5' RACE reads with MiXCR anew, one entry per CDR3 protein. The sample has 450,000 to 650,000 distinct CDR3 sequences; roughly 22% are singletons. V shed 1 base and J 4 bases; nucleotides not matched to a gene: 10. Germline V gives CDR1 SEHNR, CDR2 FQNEAQ (reference sequence). The CDR3 runs to 17 residues. This clonotype was picked up a small number of times. No antigen is known for it. The sequencing used PBMCs, collected less than 25 days after the first yellow fever vaccination. The V call is TRBV7-9, the J call TRBJ1-3; 7 positions agree with TRBD1. This sequence was found in a man between 18 and 29 years old who received the YFV17D yellow fever vaccine. The CDR3 here is CASSLGGGGSLGNTIYF. CDR3 in DNA: TGTGCCAGCAGCTTAGGTGGAGGGGGCTCCCTCGGAAACACCATATATTTT. The full variable domain, completed using reference TRBV7-9 and TRBJ1-3, is DTGVSQNPRHKITKRGQNVTFRCDPISEHNRLYWYRQTLGQGPEFLTYFQNEAQLEKSRLLSDRFSAERPKGSFSTLEIQRTEQGDSAMYLCASSLGGGGSLGNTIYFGEGSWLTVV.